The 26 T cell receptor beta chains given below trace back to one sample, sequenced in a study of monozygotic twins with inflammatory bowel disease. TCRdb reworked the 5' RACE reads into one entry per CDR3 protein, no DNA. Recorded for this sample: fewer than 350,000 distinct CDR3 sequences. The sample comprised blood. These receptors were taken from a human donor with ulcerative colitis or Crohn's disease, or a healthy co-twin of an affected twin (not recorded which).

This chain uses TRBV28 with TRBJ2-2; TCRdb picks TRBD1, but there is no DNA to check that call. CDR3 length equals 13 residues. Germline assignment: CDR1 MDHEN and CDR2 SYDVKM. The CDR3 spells CASSPDSLGELFF.

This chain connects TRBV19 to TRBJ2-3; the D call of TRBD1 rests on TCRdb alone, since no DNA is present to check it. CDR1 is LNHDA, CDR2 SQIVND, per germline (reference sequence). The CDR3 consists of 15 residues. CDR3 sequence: CASSRRGDFADTQYF.

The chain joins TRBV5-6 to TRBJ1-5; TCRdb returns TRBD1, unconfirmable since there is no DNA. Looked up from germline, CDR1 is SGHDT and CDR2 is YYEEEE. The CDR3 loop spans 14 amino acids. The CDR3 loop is CASSRQGSNQPPHF.

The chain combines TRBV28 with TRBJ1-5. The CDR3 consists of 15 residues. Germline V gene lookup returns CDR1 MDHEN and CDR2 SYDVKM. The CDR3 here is CASSPLTAQGQPQHF.

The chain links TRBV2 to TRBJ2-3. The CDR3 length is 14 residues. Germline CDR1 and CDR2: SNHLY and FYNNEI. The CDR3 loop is CASNFLGRTDTQYF.

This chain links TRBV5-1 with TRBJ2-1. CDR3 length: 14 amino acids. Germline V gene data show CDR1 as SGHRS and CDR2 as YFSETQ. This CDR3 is CASSKTDPYNEQFF.

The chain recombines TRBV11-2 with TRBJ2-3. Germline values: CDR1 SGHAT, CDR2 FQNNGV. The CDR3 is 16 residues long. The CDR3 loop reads CASSLGVGPITDTQYF.

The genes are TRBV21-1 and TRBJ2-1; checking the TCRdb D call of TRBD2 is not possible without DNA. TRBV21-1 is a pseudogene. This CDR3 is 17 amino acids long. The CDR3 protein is CASSIRGWTSLDNEQFF.

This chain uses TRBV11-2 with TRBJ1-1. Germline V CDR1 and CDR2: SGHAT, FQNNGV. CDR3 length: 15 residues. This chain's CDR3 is CASSLDPDQNTEAFF. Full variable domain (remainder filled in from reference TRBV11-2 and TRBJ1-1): EAGVAQSPRYKIIEKRQSVAFWCNPISGHATLYWYQQILGQGPKLLIQFQNNGVVDDSQLPKDRFSAERLKGVDSTLKIQPAKLEDSAVYLCASSLDPDQNTEAFFGQGTRLTVV.

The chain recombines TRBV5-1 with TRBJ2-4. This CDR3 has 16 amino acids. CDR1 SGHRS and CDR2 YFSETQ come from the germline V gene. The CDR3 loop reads CASSLAEGVAKNIQYF.

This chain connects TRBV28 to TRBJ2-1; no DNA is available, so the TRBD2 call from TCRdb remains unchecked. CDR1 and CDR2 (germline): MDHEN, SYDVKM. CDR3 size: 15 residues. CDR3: CASSPRSGRVYEQFF.

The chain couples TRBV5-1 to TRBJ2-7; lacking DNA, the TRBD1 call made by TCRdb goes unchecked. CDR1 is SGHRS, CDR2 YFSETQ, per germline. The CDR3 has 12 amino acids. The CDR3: CASSATGYEQYF. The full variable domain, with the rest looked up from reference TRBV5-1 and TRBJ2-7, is KAGVTQTPRYLIKTRGQQVTLSCSPISGHRSVSWYQQTPGQGLQFLFEYFSETQRNKGNFPGRFSGRQFSNSRSEMNVSTLELGDSALYLCASSATGYEQYFGPGTRLTVT.

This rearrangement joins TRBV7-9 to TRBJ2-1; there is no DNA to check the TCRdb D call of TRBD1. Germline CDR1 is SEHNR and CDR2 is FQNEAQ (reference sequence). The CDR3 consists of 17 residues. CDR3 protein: CASSLARALEPNNEQFF.

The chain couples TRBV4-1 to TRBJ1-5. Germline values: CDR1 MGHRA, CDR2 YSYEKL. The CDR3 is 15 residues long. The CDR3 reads CASSQATGGTQPQHF.

The CDR3 reads CASSLARSGGRSTDTQYF. The chain uses TRBV5-1 and TRBJ2-3; without DNA, the TCRdb call of TRBD2 cannot be checked. This CDR3 region has 18 residues. The germline V gene encodes CDR1 SGHRS and CDR2 YFSETQ.

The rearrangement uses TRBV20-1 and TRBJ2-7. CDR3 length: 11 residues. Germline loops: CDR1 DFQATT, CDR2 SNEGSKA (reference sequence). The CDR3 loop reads CSAYRAYEQYF.

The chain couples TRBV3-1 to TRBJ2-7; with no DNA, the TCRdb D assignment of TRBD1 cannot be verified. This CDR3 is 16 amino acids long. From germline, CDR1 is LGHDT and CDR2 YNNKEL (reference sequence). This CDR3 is CASSQDRTLISYEQYF.

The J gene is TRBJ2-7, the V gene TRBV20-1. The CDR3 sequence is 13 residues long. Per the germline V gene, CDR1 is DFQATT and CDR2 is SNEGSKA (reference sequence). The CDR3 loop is CSARYGGSYEQYF.

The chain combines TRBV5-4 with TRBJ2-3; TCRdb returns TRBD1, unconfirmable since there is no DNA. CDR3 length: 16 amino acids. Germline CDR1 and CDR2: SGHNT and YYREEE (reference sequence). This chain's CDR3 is CASSSIDRGSQDTQYF.

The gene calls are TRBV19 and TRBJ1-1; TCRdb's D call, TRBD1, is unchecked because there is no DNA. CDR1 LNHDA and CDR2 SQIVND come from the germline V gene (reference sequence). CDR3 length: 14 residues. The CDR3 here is CASSIGQGHTEAFF.

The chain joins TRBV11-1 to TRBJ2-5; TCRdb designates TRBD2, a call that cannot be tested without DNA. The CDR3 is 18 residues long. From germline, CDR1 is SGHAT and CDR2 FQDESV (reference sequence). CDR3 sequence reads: CASSLVRLAGESGETQYF.

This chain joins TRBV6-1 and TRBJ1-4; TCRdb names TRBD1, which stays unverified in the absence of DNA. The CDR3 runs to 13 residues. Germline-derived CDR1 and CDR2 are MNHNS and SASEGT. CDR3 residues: CASSEQGVEKLFF.

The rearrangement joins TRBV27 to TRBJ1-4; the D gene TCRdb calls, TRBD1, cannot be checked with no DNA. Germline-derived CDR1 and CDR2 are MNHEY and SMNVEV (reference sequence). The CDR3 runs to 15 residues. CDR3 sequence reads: CASSQRGQSNEKLFF. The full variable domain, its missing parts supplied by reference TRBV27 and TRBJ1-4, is EAQVTQNPRYLITVTGKKLTVTCSQNMNHEYMSWYRQDPGLGLRQIYYSMNVEVTDKGDVPEGYKVSRKEKRNFPLILESPSPNQTSLYFCASSQRGQSNEKLFFGSGTQLSVL.

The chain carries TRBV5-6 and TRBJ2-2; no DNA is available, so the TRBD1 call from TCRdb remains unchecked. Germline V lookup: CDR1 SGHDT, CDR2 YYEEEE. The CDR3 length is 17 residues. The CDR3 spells CASSASPGGLNTGELFF.

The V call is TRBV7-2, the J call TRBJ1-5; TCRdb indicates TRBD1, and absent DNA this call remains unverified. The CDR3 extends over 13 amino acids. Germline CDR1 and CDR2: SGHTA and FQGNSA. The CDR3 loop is CASSSTRDQPQHF.

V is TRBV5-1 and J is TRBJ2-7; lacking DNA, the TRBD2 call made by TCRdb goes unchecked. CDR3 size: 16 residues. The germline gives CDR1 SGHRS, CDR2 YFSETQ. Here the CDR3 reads CASSLGASVFLNEQYF.